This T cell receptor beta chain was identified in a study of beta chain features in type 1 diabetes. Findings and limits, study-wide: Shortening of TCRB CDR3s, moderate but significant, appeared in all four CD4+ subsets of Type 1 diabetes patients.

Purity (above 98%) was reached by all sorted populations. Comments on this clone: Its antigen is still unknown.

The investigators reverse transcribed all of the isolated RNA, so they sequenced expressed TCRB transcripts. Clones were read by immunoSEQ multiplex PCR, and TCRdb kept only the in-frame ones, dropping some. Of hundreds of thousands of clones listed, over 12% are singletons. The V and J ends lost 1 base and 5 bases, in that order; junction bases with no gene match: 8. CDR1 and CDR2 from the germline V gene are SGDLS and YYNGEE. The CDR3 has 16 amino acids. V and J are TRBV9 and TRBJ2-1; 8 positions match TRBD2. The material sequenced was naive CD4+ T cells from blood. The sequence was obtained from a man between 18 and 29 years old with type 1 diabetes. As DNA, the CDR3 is TGTGCCAGCAGCGTAAGTATTACTAGCGGTAACAATGAGCAGTTCTTC. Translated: CASSVSITSGNNEQFF.